The T cell receptor beta chain under discussion was sequenced for a study of blood T cells in healthy people across ages. Study results and caveats: No conclusive comparison of naive versus antigen-experienced cells was possible with unsorted PBMCs.

A note on this clonotype: Its target is not known.

Next came a second PCR, run for roughly 6 to 11 cycles, which used a sample-barcoded 5' primer along with a J-beta primer mix. Each cDNA was tagged by a template-switch adaptor containing 12 random nucleotides. One entry per CDR3 protein, called by TCRdb with MiXCR from the 5' RACE reads. The repertoire holds more than 600,000 distinct CDR3 sequences, with approximately 25% as singletons. Germline values: CDR1 DFQATT, CDR2 SNEGSKA (reference sequence). The ends lost 3 bases at V and 4 bases at J; junction bases unmatched: 6. The CDR3 contains 13 residues. These sequences were also reported in another study, on T cells of mothers and their children.

Sequenced material: blood. This rearrangement joins TRBV20-1 to TRBJ2-7; 7 bases agree with TRBD2. The source is a boy younger than 18 in good health. CDR3 nucleotide sequence: TGCAGTGCTAGGTTGTCCGGGGGGTACGAGCAGTACTTC. Its translation: CSARLSGGYEQYF.